These 31 T cell receptor beta chains share one sample of origin, sequenced in a study of blood T cell repertoires in COVID-19. Produced via immunoSEQ multiplex PCR; TCRdb's table is partial and in-frame only. This sample has approximately 250,000 clones; 80% to 90% occur once, and the top ten carry 4.1%. The material sequenced was PBMCs or T cells enriched from blood (not recorded which). Receptor source: a woman in her 30s with acute COVID-19.

Details on this clone: This CDR3 is also generated by other DNA sequences in the sample. The chain has TRBV28 and TRBJ1-5, with TRBD1 matching over 8 bases. CDR3 length: 14 amino acids. Germline lookup yields CDR1 MDHEN and CDR2 SYDVKM. V shed 5 bases and J 4 bases; nucleotides not matched to a gene: 4. CDR3 in amino acids: CASSGTGGNQPQHF. The CDR3, as DNA: TGTGCCAGCAGTGGCACAGGGGGGAATCAGCCCCAGCATTTT. Supplemented by reference TRBV28 and TRBJ1-5, the full variable domain reads DVKVTQSSRYLVKRTGEKVFLECVQDMDHENMFWYRQDPGLGLRLIYFSYDVKMKEKGDIPEGYSVSREKKERFSLILESASTNQTSMYLCASSGTGGNQPQHFGDGTRLSIL.

The chain combines TRBV6-7 with TRBJ1-3, with D possibly matching TRBD1 (6 bases). TRBV6-7 is noted as an ORF with a role that remains uncertain. V lost 2 bases to trimming and J lost 4 bases, with 9 bases between them. This CDR3 comprises 14 residues. Written as DNA, the CDR3 is TGTGCCAGCAGTTACACAGGGCACGGAAACACCATATATTTT. It translates to CASSYTGHGNTIYF.

The chain employs TRBV7-9 and TRBJ1-5; 7 bases are shared with TRBD1. The V and J ends lost 6 bases and 4 bases, in that order; junction bases with no gene match: 6. Germline-derived CDR1 and CDR2 are SEHNR and FQNEAQ (reference sequence). The CDR3 has 14 amino acids. CDR3 nucleotides: TGTGCCAGCAGTCGACAGGGAGAAAATCAGCCCCAGCATTTT. Amino acid sequence: CASSRQGENQPQHF.

This chain uses TRBV28 with TRBJ2-7; D may be TRBD2 (5 bases). Germline V gene data show CDR1 as MDHEN and CDR2 as SYDVKM. V was clipped by 5 bases and J by 1 base, with 9 bases between them. This CDR3 spans 13 amino acids. The CDR3 sequence is CASSGSLSYEQYF. The DNA of the CDR3 is TGTGCCAGCAGTGGGAGTTTATCCTACGAGCAGTACTTC.

V is TRBV6-5 and J is TRBJ1-1; TRBD1 matches at 8 bases. Germline CDR1 reads MNHEY; CDR2 reads SVGAGI. Trimming at V came to 5 bases and at J to 11 bases, leaving 10 bases not matched to a gene. This CDR3 contains 13 residues. Here the CDR3 DNA reads TGTGCCAGCAGTCCACTCGACAGGGGCTGGGCTTTCTTT. Translating gives CASSPLDRGWAFF.

V is TRBV7-2 and J is TRBJ1-2; D is perhaps TRBD1 (6 bases). There are 15 residues in the CDR3. In germline, CDR1 is SGHTA, CDR2 FQGNSA. V lost 1 base to trimming and J lost 4 bases, with 13 bases between them. In DNA, the CDR3 is TGTGCCAGCAGCTTAGAATCAGGGGTCGGCTATGGCTACACCTTC. It is translated as CASSLESGVGYGYTF.

The V and J genes are TRBV27 and TRBJ1-2, with 7 bases aligning to TRBD1. Germline CDR1 MNHEY, CDR2 SMNVEV (reference sequence). J lost 1 base, V lost 1 base, and 6 bases had no gene match. This CDR3 is built from 16 residues. The CDR3 sequence: CASSLYGTEHNYGYTF. As DNA, the CDR3 is TGTGCCAGCAGTTTATATGGGACAGAGCATAACTATGGCTACACCTTC.

The chain links TRBV7-2 to TRBJ2-1; no reliable D call. Germline V gene data show CDR1 as SGHTA and CDR2 as FQGNSA. V dropped 3 bases and J dropped 1 base, with 7 bases sitting between them. CDR3 length equals 14 residues. The CDR3 is CASSFQDSYNEQFF. The DNA for the CDR3 is TGTGCCAGCAGCTTCCAGGATTCCTACAATGAGCAGTTCTTC.

V and J are TRBV28 and TRBJ2-2; 10 nucleotides line up with TRBD2. In germline, CDR1 is MDHEN, CDR2 SYDVKM. The trim removed 3 bases at V and 2 bases at J, leaving 6 bases unmatched. The CDR3 is 17 amino acids. The CDR3 DNA reads TGTGCCAGCAGTTTTTCCGGGACTAGCGTAAACACCGGGGAGCTGTTTTTT. Its protein product is CASSFSGTSVNTGELFF.

This clone was detected once. This rearrangement joins TRBV7-3 to TRBJ2-1, with 10 bases identical to TRBD2. The germline gives CDR1 SGHTA, CDR2 FQGTGA. The CDR3 runs to 15 residues. V lost 4 bases to trimming and J lost 6 bases; unmatched junction nucleotides: 6. The CDR3 spells CASSSLAGVTNEQFF. The CDR3 nucleotides read TGTGCCAGCAGCTCGCTAGCGGGAGTAACCAATGAGCAGTTCTTC.

The rearrangement links TRBV7-8 to TRBJ2-7; no reliable D call. Per germline, CDR1 SGHVS and CDR2 FQNEAQ. The ends were cut back, 2 bases at V and 5 bases at J, with 13 bases in the middle. The length of the CDR3 is 14 residues. The CDR3, as DNA: TGTGCCAGCAGCTTAAGTACCTACGTCCACGAGCAGTACTTC. Translated, it gives CASSLSTYVHEQYF.

The chain is built from TRBV13 and TRBJ2-1, with TRBD2 matching over 13 bases. Per the germline V gene, CDR1 is PRHDT and CDR2 is FYEKMQ (reference sequence). The CDR3 length is 16 residues. J lost 6 bases, V lost 5 bases, and 7 bases had no gene match. The CDR3: CASSTRTSGRGNEQFF. In nucleotides, the CDR3 is TGTGCCAGCAGCACCCGGACTAGCGGGAGAGGCAATGAGCAGTTCTTC.

The chain couples TRBV27 to TRBJ1-3; possibly TRBD1 for D (6 bases). V was pared by 5 bases and J by 0 bases, with 14 bases between. Per the germline V gene, CDR1 is MNHEY and CDR2 is SMNVEV (reference sequence). The CDR3 extends over 16 amino acids. The CDR3 DNA is TGTGCCAGCAGTCCTTGGACAGCGAACTCTGGAAACACCATATATTTT. This encodes CASSPWTANSGNTIYF.

V and J are TRBV10-1 and TRBJ2-7, with 12 bases lining up with TRBD2. From germline, CDR1 is WNHNN and CDR2 SYGVQD (reference sequence). The ends lost 4 bases at V and 3 bases at J; junction bases unmatched: 4. The CDR3 runs to 15 residues. The CDR3 sequence is CASSASGRALYEQYF. In DNA, the CDR3 is TGCGCCAGCAGTGCTAGCGGGAGGGCCCTCTACGAGCAGTACTTC.

The genes are TRBV27 and TRBJ2-3; 7 positions agree with TRBD2. The CDR3 loop spans 14 amino acids. V was pared by 3 bases and J by 6 bases, with 6 bases of the junction left unmatched. Germline CDR1 MNHEY, CDR2 SMNVEV (reference sequence). The CDR3 protein is CASSFWGGGDTQYF. The CDR3 DNA reads as TGTGCCAGCAGTTTCTGGGGGGGAGGCGATACGCAGTATTTT.

The gene calls are TRBV28 and TRBJ2-7; 11 bases align to TRBD2. The V gene end was trimmed by 7 bases and the J gene end by 0 bases; junction bases not matched to a gene: 2. Germline lookup yields CDR1 MDHEN and CDR2 SYDVKM. The CDR3 has 14 amino acids. The CDR3 reads CASKTSGSSYEQYF. The CDR3 DNA is TGTGCCAGCAAAACTAGCGGGAGCTCCTACGAGCAGTACTTC. Using reference TRBV28 and TRBJ2-7 for the parts outside the CDR3, the full variable domain is DVKVTQSSRYLVKRTGEKVFLECVQDMDHENMFWYRQDPGLGLRLIYFSYDVKMKEKGDIPEGYSVSREKKERFSLILESASTNQTSMYLCASKTSGSSYEQYFGPGTRLTVT.

The CDR3 DNA reads TGTGCCAGCAGCGTCGTAGCGGGAGCCTACAATGAGCAGTTCTTC. Translating it yields CASSVVAGAYNEQFF. V and J are TRBV3-1 (or the pseudogene TRBV3-2) and TRBJ2-1, with 9 bases matching TRBD2. This CDR3 has 15 amino acids. V lost 5 bases to trimming and J lost 2 bases; unmatched junction nucleotides: 4. Germline CDR1 LGHDT, CDR2 YNNKEL (reference sequence).

The gene calls are TRBV30 and TRBJ1-1, with 7 bases fitting TRBD1. The CDR3 runs to 13 residues. Germline lookup yields CDR1 GTSNPN and CDR2 SVGIG (reference sequence). The V segment lost 3 bases and the J segment 10 bases; nucleotides outside the gene matches: 11. CDR3 protein: CAWSGTGASSAFF. CDR3 in DNA: TGTGCCTGGAGCGGTACAGGGGCCTCCTCAGCTTTCTTT.

The rearrangement links TRBV6-5 to TRBJ1-6; D is possibly TRBD1 (5 bases). V was clipped by 0 bases and J by 8 bases, with 11 bases between them. The CDR3 has 15 amino acids. The germline gives CDR1 MNHEY, CDR2 SVGAGI. The chain's CDR3 is CASSYSTVRDSPLHF. As DNA, the CDR3 is TGTGCCAGCAGTTACTCGACAGTAAGAGATTCACCCCTCCACTTT.

The rearrangement joins TRBV5-6 to TRBJ2-6, with 11 bases fitting TRBD1. Germline loops: CDR1 SGHDT, CDR2 YYEEEE. J gave up 0 bases and V 10 bases, and 12 bases lay outside the gene matches. This CDR3 comprises 18 residues. CDR3 DNA sequence: TGTGCCGTACCACCGGGGACAGGGGGGCTCTCTGGGGCCAACGTCCTGACTTTC. Amino acid sequence: CAVPPGTGGLSGANVLTF.

The rearrangement uses TRBV27 and TRBJ2-4; D ambiguous. This CDR3 spans 12 amino acids. Germline CDR1 and CDR2: MNHEY and SMNVEV (reference sequence). V gave up 3 bases and J gave up 7 bases, with 7 bases separating them. CDR3 sequence: CASSFDRNIQYF. The CDR3 DNA follows: TGTGCCAGCAGTTTCGATCGGAACATTCAGTACTTC.

V gene TRBV7-9 combines with J gene TRBJ1-6; D remains unclear. Trimming left V 0 bases short and J 4 bases short, with 7 bases between. The CDR3 sequence is 15 residues long. Germline lookup yields CDR1 SEHNR and CDR2 FQNEAQ (reference sequence). CDR3 sequence (DNA): TGTGCCAGCAGCTTAGCGACGGGGTATAATTCACCCCTCCACTTT. Protein product: CASSLATGYNSPLHF.

This rearrangement joins TRBV5-8 to TRBJ1-1, with TRBD1 matching over 7 bases. The CDR3 is made up of 17 amino acids. J lost 2 bases, V lost 4 bases, and 14 bases had no gene match. The germline gives CDR1 SGHTS, CDR2 YDEGEE. In DNA form, the CDR3 reads TGTGCCAGCAGCCTCGGGAACAGGGGACCCCTCAACACTGAAGCTTTCTTT. This gives the protein CASSLGNRGPLNTEAFF.

This clone is a singleton in its sample. V and J are TRBV6-2 or TRBV6-3 and TRBJ2-3, with D possibly TRBD1 on 6 matching bases. Trimming pared 4 bases from V and 6 bases from J, leaving 20 bases between. There are 16 residues in the CDR3. Germline CDR1 and CDR2: MNHEY and SVGEGT. CDR3 DNA: TGTGCCAGCAGTTCCGGATACGACCGCAGGGGCGATACGCAGTATTTT. This translates into CASSSGYDRRGDTQYF.

The chain is built from TRBV24-1 and TRBJ2-3; TRBD1 agrees at 9 bases. The CDR3 extends over 14 amino acids. V was clipped by 7 bases and J by 1 base; unmatched bases: 2. Per germline, CDR1 KGHDR and CDR2 SFDVKD. This CDR3 reads CATSRDRGTDTQYF. In DNA, the CDR3 is TGTGCCACCAGCCGGGACAGGGGCACAGATACGCAGTATTTT.

V gene TRBV29-1 combines with J gene TRBJ2-3, with 9 bases lining up with TRBD2. V shed 5 bases, J shed 4 bases, and the junction held 7 bases outside the gene matches. This CDR3 has 14 residues. The germline V gene encodes CDR1 SQVTM and CDR2 ANQGSEA. CDR3 sequence: CSVQGSGSSDTQYF. The CDR3 DNA is TGCAGCGTTCAAGGTAGCGGGAGTTCAGATACGCAGTATTTT.

The chain carries TRBV4-1 and TRBJ1-6; 8 nucleotides line up with TRBD1. CDR3 length equals 20 residues. The trim removed 2 bases at V and 8 bases at J, leaving 20 bases unmatched. CDR1 and CDR2 (germline): MGHRA, YSYEKL. CDR3 residues: CASSQRFYGGLTGADSPLHF. The CDR3 DNA reads TGCGCCAGCAGCCAAAGGTTTTATGGGGGCTTGACAGGGGCGGATTCACCCCTCCACTTT.

The chain couples TRBV9 to TRBJ1-5, with 8 bases matching TRBD1. There are 12 residues in the CDR3. In germline, CDR1 is SGDLS, CDR2 YYNGEE. With V trimmed by 3 bases and J by 9 bases, 2 bases remained unmatched. For the CDR3, the DNA is TGTGCCAGCAGCGATGGACAGGGGCCCCAGCATTTT. Translation: CASSDGQGPQHF. Full variable domain (missing parts from reference TRBV9 and TRBJ1-5): DSGVTQTPKHLITATGQRVTLRCSPRSGDLSVYWYQQSLDQGLQFLIQYYNGEERAKGNILERFSAQQFPDLHSELNLSSLELGDSALYFCASSDGQGPQHFGDGTRLSIL.

The genes are TRBV10-3 and TRBJ2-5, with TRBD1 matching over 8 bases. The CDR3 totals 16 residues. Germline lookup yields CDR1 ENHRY and CDR2 SYGVKD. Unmatched junction bases numbered 10, after V lost 5 bases and J lost 2 bases. CDR3 sequence reads: CAISPAGGTGQETQYF. DNA of the CDR3: TGTGCCATCAGTCCTGCCGGTGGGACAGGTCAAGAGACCCAGTACTTC.

In nucleotides, the CDR3 is TGTGCCAGCAGCGACGGACAGGGCCCTGAGACCCAGTACTTC. Its protein is CASSDGQGPETQYF. The rearrangement links TRBV5-6 to TRBJ2-5, with 8 bases that match TRBD1. CDR1 and CDR2 from the germline V gene are SGHDT and YYEEEE. J was trimmed by 5 bases and V by 4 bases; bases with no gene match: 7. The CDR3 runs to 14 residues.

The genes are TRBV28 and TRBJ2-2; a possible D gene is TRBD1 (8 bases). Germline V gene data show CDR1 as MDHEN and CDR2 as SYDVKM. CDR3 length: 15 amino acids. Trimming took 4 bases from V and 5 from J, leaving 14 bases between them. CDR3 residues: CASSSYRGGTGELFF. As DNA, the CDR3 is TGTGCCAGCAGTTCCTACAGGGGGGGAACCGGGGAGCTGTTTTTT.